The 23 T cell receptor beta chains listed next were all sequenced from one sample in a study of T cell repertoires in cytomegalovirus infection (dated by TCRdb to between 2018 and 2021). This sample's treatment or condition label indicates: in vitro stimulation with specific CMV peptide epitopes to enrich CMV-specific T cells. These TCRs are of unknown antigen specificity. Sequenced on an Illumina HiSeq 1500. Using fastp at Q25 and MiXCR, TCRdb reprocessed the public reads and kept productive beta chains. Every CDR3 protein is listed once, alongside the most common genes and DNA of its rows. The sample table lists about 830,000 distinct CDR3 sequences, around a third of them with a count of one. Roughly 12% of the sample is taken by the ten largest. The sequencing used cultured CD8+ T cells from PBMCs, collected from culture after CMV antigen stimulation. The receptors originated from a human donor in good health (CMV status not recorded). Some clones in this sample may be carry-over from other donors' samples.

This clonotype appeared many times. The chain has TRBV7-6 and TRBJ1-5, with D possibly TRBD1 on 5 matching bases. CDR3 length: 15 residues. Trimming removed 6 bases at V and 5 bases at J, with 17 bases between. In germline, CDR1 is SGHVS, CDR2 FNYEAQ. The CDR3 protein is CASSRRDRDDQPQHF. The CDR3 coding sequence is TGTGCCAGCAGTCGCCGGGACCGGGATGATCAGCCCCAGCATTTT.

This clonotype turned up a few times. V gene TRBV12-5 combines with J gene TRBJ2-3; TRBD2 aligns across 11 bases. There are 17 residues in the CDR3. Losses at the gene ends were 4 bases for V and 1 base for J; bases not matched to a gene: 7. The germline V gene has CDR1 LGHNT and CDR2 FRNRAP. DNA of the CDR3: TGTGCTAGTGGTTCCGTACCGGGACTAGCGGGCACAGATACGCAGTATTTT. Translated, it gives CASGSVPGLAGTDTQYF.

The rearrangement uses TRBV20-1 and TRBJ1-5; D call uncertain. Germline V gene sequence: CDR1 DFQATT, CDR2 SNEGSKA (reference sequence). Trimming took off 4 bases at V and 6 bases at J, with 4 bases between the two ends. The CDR3 is 10 residues long. The CDR3 DNA is TGCAGTGCTATGGGTCAGCCCCAGCATTTT. It is translated as CSAMGQPQHF.

This chain uses TRBV19 with TRBJ1-5, with D hard to call. The V gene's germline CDR1 is LNHDA and CDR2 SQIVND (reference sequence). There are 13 residues in the CDR3. Trimming removed 3 bases from V and 10 bases from J, with 13 bases in between. CDR3 loop: CASSMGGARPQHF. The CDR3 region has the DNA TGTGCCAGTAGTATGGGAGGAGCTCGTCCCCAGCATTTT.

At least ten counts were recorded for this clonotype. J is TRBJ1-1 and V is TRBV7-9, with 7 bases identical to TRBD1. Germline assignment: CDR1 SEHNR and CDR2 FQNEAQ (reference sequence). The CDR3 has 12 residues. CDR3: CTSGQPNTEAFF. The CDR3 nucleotides read TGTACATCGGGACAGCCGAACACTGAAGCTTTCTTT. Full variable domain (missing parts from reference TRBV7-9 and TRBJ1-1): DTGVSQNPRHKITKRGQNVTFRCDPISEHNRLYWYRQTLGQGPEFLTYFQNEAQLEKSRLLSDRFSAERPKGSFSTLEIQRTEQGDSAMYLCTSGQPNTEAFFGQGTRLTVV.

CDR3 region: CASSAPAGTSGGAKYNEQFF. The CDR3 nucleotides read TGTGCCAGCAGCGCCCCAGCCGGGACTAGCGGGGGGGCAAAATACAATGAGCAGTTCTTC. The J gene is TRBJ2-1, the V gene TRBV9; 16 positions agree with TRBD2. The CDR3 has 20 residues. The junction had 13 bases not matched to a gene; V was cut back by 3 bases and J by 4 bases. Germline V CDR1 and CDR2: SGDLS, YYNGEE.

This clonotype showed up just a few times. This CDR3 is CASTSWDRNSNQPQHF. CDR3 nucleotide sequence: TGTGCCAGCACCTCCTGGGACAGAAATAGCAATCAGCCCCAGCATTTT. The rearrangement joins TRBV6-1 to TRBJ1-5; 7 nucleotides align to TRBD1. The germline V gene has CDR1 MNHNS and CDR2 SASEGT. The CDR3 is 16 residues long. The ends lost 7 bases at V and 0 bases at J; junction bases unmatched: 9.

This clonotype has a count of ten or more. The rearrangement links TRBV7-9 to TRBJ2-2; perhaps TRBD1 as D (6 bases). The CDR3 loop spans 16 amino acids. From germline, CDR1 is SEHNR and CDR2 FQNEAQ (reference sequence). Trimming took off 5 bases at V and 0 bases at J, with 13 bases between the two ends. The DNA for the CDR3 is TGTGCCAGCAGCCTAACAGGGTACGCGAACACCGGGGAGCTGTTTTTT. Translation gives CASSLTGYANTGELFF. Combining the CDR3 with reference TRBV7-9 and TRBJ2-2 gives the whole variable domain DTGVSQNPRHKITKRGQNVTFRCDPISEHNRLYWYRQTLGQGPEFLTYFQNEAQLEKSRLLSDRFSAERPKGSFSTLEIQRTEQGDSAMYLCASSLTGYANTGELFFGEGSRLTVL.

This clonotype was seen many times. V and J are TRBV7-2 and TRBJ2-7; 7 bases map to TRBD1. Looked up from germline, CDR1 is SGHTA and CDR2 is FQGNSA. The CDR3 is 12 amino acids. The J segment lost 6 bases and the V segment lost 10 bases, leaving 9 bases of the junction unmatched. The CDR3 region is CATKAGGCEQYF. CDR3 coding DNA: TGTGCCACAAAGGCAGGGGGATGCGAGCAGTACTTC.

This clonotype appeared a few times. The chain combines TRBV7-9 with TRBJ2-1; maybe TRBD2 (5 bases). The V and J ends lost 5 bases and 7 bases respectively, with 9 bases between them. The CDR3 runs to 12 residues. Looked up from germline, CDR1 is SEHNR and CDR2 is FQNEAQ (reference sequence). CDR3 bases: TGTGCCAGCAGCAAAGAGGGTAATGAGCAGTTCTTC. Amino acids: CASSKEGNEQFF.

The rearrangement links TRBV10-2 to TRBJ2-1, with TRBD2 matching over 8 bases. This CDR3 is built from 16 residues. Per the germline V gene, CDR1 is WSHSY and CDR2 is SAAADI. V lost 2 bases and J lost 1; bases outside the gene matches: 4. The CDR3 region is CASSEVAGISYNEQFF. CDR3 in DNA: TGCGCCAGCAGTGAGGTAGCGGGAATATCCTACAATGAGCAGTTCTTC.

The gene calls are TRBV19 and TRBJ2-3; D unresolved. CDR3 length: 15 amino acids. CDR1 is LNHDA, CDR2 SQIVND, per germline (reference sequence). V was shortened by 5 bases and J by 5 bases, with 17 bases between the two germline ends. The CDR3 is CASSQRPPLRDTQYF. Here the CDR3 DNA reads TGTGCCAGTAGTCAACGTCCCCCGCTCAGAGATACGCAGTATTTT.

This chain joins TRBV7-2 and TRBJ1-2; D is unclear. With 1 base removed from V and 4 bases from J, the gap between germline ends came to 10 bases. The CDR3 runs 14 residues. Per the germline V gene, CDR1 is SGHTA and CDR2 is FQGNSA. This CDR3 is CASSLGSQFYGYTF. CDR3 DNA: TGTGCCAGCAGCTTAGGCTCTCAGTTCTATGGCTACACCTTC.

This clonotype was observed a few times. This chain uses TRBV9 with TRBJ2-1; D perhaps matches TRBD2 (7 bases). Germline assignment: CDR1 SGDLS and CDR2 YYNGEE. Trimming took off 0 bases at V and 2 bases at J, with 12 bases between the two ends. CDR3 length: 16 amino acids. DNA of the CDR3: TGTGCCAGCAGCGTAGCAAGGGGGGGGACCTACAATGAGCAGTTCTTC. Its protein is CASSVARGGTYNEQFF.

This chain joins TRBV6-5 and TRBJ2-2; 7 nucleotides align to TRBD1. Trimming took 7 bases from V and 4 from J; bases not matched to a gene: 12. Germline CDR1 is MNHEY and CDR2 is SVGAGI. The CDR3 has 16 residues. The CDR3 region has the DNA TGTGCCAGCACCCGAAAGGAAGGGGGCTTCACCGGGGAGCTGTTTTTT. Its translation is CASTRKEGGFTGELFF.

This clonotype was seen more than once but under ten times. This CDR3 reads CASSPHRELYTGELFF. CDR3 coding DNA: TGTGCCAGCAGCCCCCACAGGGAATTATACACCGGGGAGCTGTTTTTT. The chain combines TRBV7-2 with TRBJ2-2; possibly TRBD1 for D (6 bases). The CDR3 is 16 residues long. Germline V CDR1 and CDR2: SGHTA, FQGNSA. Deletions cut 5 bases from V and 3 bases from J, with 16 bases between.

In its sample, this clonotype was seen many times. The chain employs TRBV7-6 and TRBJ1-1; D possibly corresponds to TRBD1 (5 bases). The germline V gene has CDR1 SGHVS and CDR2 FNYEAQ. The V end lost 5 bases, the J end lost 6 bases, and 13 bases lay between the germline ends. The CDR3 totals 13 residues. CDR3 residues: CASSPHRSAEAFF. The CDR3 nucleotides are TGTGCCAGCAGCCCACACAGGTCCGCTGAAGCTTTCTTT.

This chain links TRBV10-3 with TRBJ1-3; TRBD1 is a possible D gene (6 bases). Germline V gives CDR1 ENHRY, CDR2 SYGVKD. V lost 10 bases to trimming and J lost 1 base, with 17 bases between them. The CDR3 sequence is 15 residues long. CDR3 bases: TGTGCCACCTCCGAGGGGGGTCAATCTGGAAACACCATATATTTT. Translating it yields CATSEGGQSGNTIYF.

In DNA, the CDR3 is TGTGCCAGTACCGGACAGGGGGATGAAAAACTGTTTTTT. Translation gives CASTGQGDEKLFF. The chain links TRBV19 to TRBJ1-4; 10 bases align to TRBD1. This CDR3 has 13 amino acids. Trimming cost V 7 bases and J 6 bases; bases outside gene matches: 2. CDR1 and CDR2 from the germline V gene are LNHDA and SQIVND (reference sequence).

The chain joins TRBV10-2 to TRBJ2-7, with TRBD2 identical over 7 bases. CDR3 size: 12 residues. Germline V gene lookup returns CDR1 WSHSY and CDR2 SAAADI. J lost 5 bases, V lost 8 bases, and 6 bases had no gene match. DNA of the CDR3: TGCGCCAGCGGGAGGGCCTTCGACGAGCAGTACGTC. It specifies CASGRAFDEQYV.

As to this clonotype: At one end the junction does not follow the germline gene, possibly because of a read error. V gene TRBV19 combines with J gene TRBJ1-1; D unclear. CDR3 length equals 13 residues. Germline V lookup: CDR1 LNHDA, CDR2 SQIVND (reference sequence). This CDR3 is CASSMVGNTVAFF. The CDR3 bases are TGTGCCAGTAGTATGGTGGGGAACACTGTAGCTTTCTTT.

The V gene is TRBV5-4, the J gene TRBJ2-3, with D possibly being TRBD1 (5 bases). The CDR3 loop spans 15 amino acids. From germline, CDR1 is SGHNT and CDR2 YYREEE (reference sequence). Trimming cost V 0 bases and J 0 bases, with 8 bases left between them. CDR3 amino acids: CASSLAGFSTDTQYF. The CDR3 bases are TGTGCCAGCAGCTTGGCAGGGTTCAGCACAGATACGCAGTATTTT.

This clonotype was detected only once. The CDR3: CASRAGTGYSPLHF. DNA of the CDR3: TGTGCCAGTCGCGCCGGGACAGGATATTCACCCCTCCACTTT. This chain uses TRBV19 with TRBJ1-6; TRBD1 aligns across 8 bases. V shed 8 bases, J shed 8 bases, and the junction held 8 bases outside the gene matches. CDR1 is LNHDA, CDR2 SQIVND, per germline (reference sequence). CDR3 length: 14 residues.